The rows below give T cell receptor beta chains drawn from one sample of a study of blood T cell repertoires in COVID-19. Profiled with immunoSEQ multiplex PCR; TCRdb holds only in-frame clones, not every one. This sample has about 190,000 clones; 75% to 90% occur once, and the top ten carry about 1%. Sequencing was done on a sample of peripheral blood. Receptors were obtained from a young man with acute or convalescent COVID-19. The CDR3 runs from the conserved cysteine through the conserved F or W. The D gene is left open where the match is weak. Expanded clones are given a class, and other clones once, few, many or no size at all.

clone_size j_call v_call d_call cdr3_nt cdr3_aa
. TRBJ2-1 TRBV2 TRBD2 TGTGCCAGCAGTGAACGGGAGGGCCCTCTCAATGAGCAGTTCTTC CASSEREGPLNEQFF
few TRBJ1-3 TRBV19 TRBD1 TGTGCCAGTAGCTCAAGGGGGCTGAGGGAAGGAAACACCATATATTTT CASSSRGLREGNTIYF
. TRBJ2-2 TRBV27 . TGTGCCAGCAGTTTTAGTGTCGGGGAGGCCGGGGAGCTGTTTTTT CASSFSVGEAGELFF
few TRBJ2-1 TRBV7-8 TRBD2 TGTGCCAGCAGCGGATCCGGGACTAATTATGAGCAGTTCTTC CASSGSGTNYEQFF
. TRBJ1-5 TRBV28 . TGTGCCAGCAGTTCGGGGGGGTCTGGCAATCAGCCCCAGCATTTT CASSSGGSGNQPQHF
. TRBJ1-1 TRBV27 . TGTGCCAGCAATCAGGGTCGGATGAACACTGAAGCTTTCTTT CASNQGRMNTEAFF
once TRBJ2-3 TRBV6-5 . TGTGCCAGCGGTTTAATAGATACGCAGTATTTT CASGLIDTQYF
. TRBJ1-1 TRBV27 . TGTGCCAGCAGTTCCGGACGCGTTGAGGGTGAAGCTTTCTTT CASSSGRVEGEAFF
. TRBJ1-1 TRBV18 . TGTGCCAGCTCGTTACAGGGAGGGGTCAACACTGAAGCTTTCTTT CASSLQGGVNTEAFF
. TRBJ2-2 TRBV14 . TGTGCCAGCAGCCCCCGTGTCGGGGAGCTGTTTTTT CASSPRVGELFF
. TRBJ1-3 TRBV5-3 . TGTGCCAGAAGCTTGGATCAGGGGAGCTCTGGAAACACCATATATTTT CARSLDQGSSGNTIYF
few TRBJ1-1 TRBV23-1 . TGCGCCAGCAGTCTCCTGATGGGGATTCGGGGAGAGGCTGAAGCTTTCTTT CASSLLMGIRGEAEAFF
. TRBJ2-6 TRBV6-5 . TGTGCCAGCAGTTACTCTCTGAGCTCTGGGGCCAACGTCCTGACTTTC CASSYSLSSGANVLTF
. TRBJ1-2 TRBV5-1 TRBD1 TGCGCCAGCAGCTTGAACCTTCGGGACAGAGTGATCTATGGCTACACCTTC CASSLNLRDRVIYGYTF
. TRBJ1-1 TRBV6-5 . TGTGCCAGCAGTTACGACAGAAACACTGAAGCTTTCTTT CASSYDRNTEAFF
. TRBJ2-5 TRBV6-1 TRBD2 TGTGCCAGCAGTGATACCGGGACTAAATTTTGGGCGGCCCAGTACTTC CASSDTGTKFWAAQYF
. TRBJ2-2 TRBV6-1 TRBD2 TGTGCCAGCAGTGAGGCGGGACTAGCGTCCCAGAACACCGGGGAGCTGTTTTTT CASSEAGLASQNTGELFF
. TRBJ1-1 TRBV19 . TGTGCCAGTAGCTTTGGACAGAACACTGAAGCTTTCTTT CASSFGQNTEAFF
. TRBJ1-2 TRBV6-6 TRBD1 TGTGCCAGCAGCCAAGGACAGGGGCGGACCTATGGCTACACCTTC CASSQGQGRTYGYTF
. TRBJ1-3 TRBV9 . TGTGCCAGCGGTAGAATCGGAAACACCATATATTTT CASGRIGNTIYF
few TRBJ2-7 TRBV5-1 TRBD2 TGCGCCAGCAGCTGGACTAGCGGGCCGTCCACCTACGAGCAGTACTTC CASSWTSGPSTYEQYF
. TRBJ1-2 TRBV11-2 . TGTGCCAGCAGCTTAGTGGGGAGATTTTTATATGGCTACACCTTC CASSLVGRFLYGYTF
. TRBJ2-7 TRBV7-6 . TGTGCCAGCAGCTACTCCGCCGGGACTCAATGGGGAGAGCAGTACTTC CASSYSAGTQWGEQYF
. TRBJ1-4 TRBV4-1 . TGCGCCAGCAGCCAAGAATGGCCAACTAATGAAAAACTGTTTTTT CASSQEWPTNEKLFF
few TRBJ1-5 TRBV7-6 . TGTGCCAGCAGCTTGGCGGGGCACCAGCCCCAGCATTTT CASSLAGHQPQHF
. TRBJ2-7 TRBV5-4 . TGTGCCAGCAGCGAAGCGGCTTCTACCTACGAGCAGTACTTC CASSEAASTYEQYF
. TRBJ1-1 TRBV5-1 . TGCGCCAGCACCCTAGGGGCCGGGTGGACTGAAGCTTTCTTT CASTLGAGWTEAFF
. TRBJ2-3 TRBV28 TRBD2 TGTGCCAGCAGTTTTGGACTAGCGACTAGCACAGATACGCAGTATTTT CASSFGLATSTDTQYF
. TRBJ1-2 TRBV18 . TGTGCCAGCTCACCCCAGGGGAGGGGCTATGGCTACACCTTC CASSPQGRGYGYTF
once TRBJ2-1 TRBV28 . TGCTCGACCCGGGAGTACAATGAGCAGTTCTTC CSTREYNEQFF
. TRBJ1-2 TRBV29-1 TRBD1 TGCAGCGTGACAGGGGGCGCGACCGGCTACACCTTC CSVTGGATGYTF
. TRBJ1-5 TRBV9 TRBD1 TGTGCCAGCAGCGCAGCTGGGACAGGGGGAAGGCAGCCCCAGCATTTT CASSAAGTGGRQPQHF